The entry that follows covers one T cell receptor (beta chain) sequence. The germline V and J ends were trimmed by 6 bases and 1 base, with 13 bases remaining between them. The CDR3 has 15 residues. Germline V gene data show CDR1 as MNHNY and CDR2 as SVGAGI (reference sequence). Followed longitudinally, the Seattle patients had been enrolled during active infection. In the original analysis: Nucleated cell number was recorded as an estimate derived from reference gene primer amplification. Only in-frame clones appear in the TCRdb table, and some are missing; sequencing was by immunoSEQ multiplex PCR. The DNA was the basis for D and trimming; V, J and clone size are from that table. The table shows roughly 500,000 clones, with 89% occurring only once. This sample stems from a study of blood T cell repertoires in COVID-19. About the research overall: COVID-19 samples, acute and convalescent, were from the United States, Italy and Spain. Sources were T cells, B-cell-depleted T cells, or PBMCs; the material itself was cDNA or gDNA.

The chain links TRBV6-6 to TRBJ1-5; D is possibly TRBD1 (5 bases). This clonotype was obtained from a man younger than 35 with COVID-19, enrolled during active disease. The sequencing sample was made of peripheral blood. For the CDR3, the DNA is TGTGCCAGCAGGGAGGGGAGGGCGAGCAATCAGCCCCAGCATTTT. Its translation: CASREGRASNQPQHF.